This T cell receptor beta chain was captured in a study of molecular identifiers for immune sequencing clone quantification (dated by TCRdb to the late 2010s). Broadly, across the study: For a replicate experiment, RNA from around 20,000 or 99,000 naive CD8 T cells was divided into five aliquots, of which four were sequenced. This methods study used CD8 T cells to benchmark TCR RNA copy counting and molecular-identifier clustering-based TCR repertoire sequencing (MIDCIRS). Summary of the overall study and its limitations: Highly expanded clone sizes could be underestimated if identical TCR molecules share a barcode. Spiked-in Jurkat TCR RNA (around 9 copies' worth), which is not part of the donor repertoire, was contained in the naive libraries. When barcode sub-clustering was not used, chimeric consensus sequences inflated TCR diversity, with chimeras reaching as high as 47%. A single cell's worth of spiked-in Jurkat TCR RNA was reported detectable even among approximately 930,000 naive CD8 T cells. In CMV-specific effector cells, clones with more than 20 RNA copies accounted for over 98% of molecules, whereas in naive cells such clones accounted for under 1%. Modeling gave roughly 3 recovered TCR RNA copies per cell versus around 10 by digital PCR, implying about 30% capture efficiency.

Libraries of naive CD8 T cells were built from approximately 20,000 to 1,000,000 sorted cells, with 10%, 30% or 50% of the purified RNA used. On a BD FACSAria II, naive CD8 T cells were FACS-sorted as CD8+CD4-CCR7+CD45RA+ and collected into RLT Plus buffer. Detection sensitivity was tested by spiking Jurkat RNA equal to around 11 TCR copies' worth into samples containing about 20,000-1,000,000 naive CD8 T cells. CD8 T cells were enriched with RosetteSep CD8+ T Cell Enrichment Cocktail and Ficoll-Paque, followed by ACK red cell lysis. A word on this clonotype: Its binding antigen is unknown. A much larger clonotype is one base distant, so this may be a read error.

Receptor amplification or capture employed PCR. Sequencer: NextSeq 500. Bulk TCR libraries were prepared as previously described, using TCR primers listed in Table S5. Purification of total RNA was performed with the Qiagen AllPrep DNA/RNA kit. Reads from multiple sequencing runs of the same library were pooled before analysis. On the authors' methods: Only reads with exact TCR constant sequence were kept, trimmed to 150 nt, and grouped by their 12-nt molecular barcodes. Reads inside each barcode group were sub-clustered using a 15% Levenshtein threshold, and a quality-weighted consensus sequence was constructed for each RNA molecule. Non-functional sequences were removed, as were lower-count sequences one edit away from another. Based on fitting two negative binomial distributions, any barcode sub-cluster with under 20% of the maximum read count was discarded. The public reads were reprocessed in TCRdb via fastp at Q25 and MiXCR, keeping in-frame beta chains. Rows are combined by CDR3 protein, so each entry shows the most common genes and DNA. These V and J calls rely on TCRdb rather than the paper's analysis. Across this sample there are some 590,000 distinct CDR3 sequences, with roughly 23% seen only once. The top ten clones comprise around 0.78% of the sample.

Counted from cysteine to phenylalanine, this CDR3 has 14 amino acids. The read is trimmed to its CDR3 DNA, 42 bases read in frame from base 1. The germline V gene yields SQVTM for CDR1 and ANQGSEA for CDR2. Cut back by 6 bases and 3 bases, the V and J ends lie 15 bases apart. The sequence was collected from a human donor in good health. Some libraries in this study had Jurkat cell RNA spiked in. The chain links TRBV29-1 with TRBJ2-1; 5 matching bases give a weak D call of TRBD2. Sample: naive CD8+ T cells from blood, with Jurkat cell RNA spiked in. The cell subset or site label, as the study defines it: FACS-sorted CD8+CD4-CCR7+CD45RA+ naive T cells. CDR3 loop: CSVLPPGCYNEQFF. The DNA sequence is as follows: TGCAGCGTCCTCCCTCCGGGGTGCTACAATGAGCAGTTCTTC.